One and the same sample provided the 2 T cell receptor beta chains below, sequenced in a study of vaccination effects on CD4 cells after COVID-19. Before any sequencing was done, the ViraFEST assay used viral peptide pools to expand antigen-specific CD4+ T cells. Subsequent to a culture period of 10 to 11 days, CD4+ T cells were isolated. Two doses of either BNT162b2 or mRNA-1273 were given to each participant. The table came from immunoSEQ multiplex PCR; TCRdb's copy has only in-frame clones and leaves some out. In the table there are tens of thousands of clones, more than 60% of which are singletons. For these TCRs, the target antigens are not known. The source material was CD4+ T cells from PBMCs cultured with SARS-CoV-2 spike peptides, sampled after COVID-19 vaccination. The receptor source for this set is a human donor who received a COVID-19 vaccine.

This rearrangement joins TRBV30 to TRBJ1-3; D is ambiguous. This CDR3 spans 15 amino acids. V lost 3 bases and J 0 bases, leaving 12 bases between the germline ends. Germline-derived CDR1 and CDR2 are GTSNPN and SVGIG (reference sequence). CDR3 DNA sequence: TGTGCCTGGAGCCTGTACCGGGGCTCTGGAAACACCATATATTTT. This gives the protein CAWSLYRGSGNTIYF.

The chain carries TRBV6-2 or TRBV6-3 and TRBJ2-2, with D unresolved. Germline CDR1 is MNHEY and CDR2 is SVGEGT. V gave up 2 bases and J gave up 3 bases, with 4 bases separating them. The CDR3 is made up of 13 amino acids. For the CDR3, the DNA is TGTGCCAGCAGTTACACAGACACCGGGGAGCTGTTTTTT. Translated: CASSYTDTGELFF.